These 26 T cell receptor beta chains originate from one sample sequenced in a study of T-cell memory formation after mild COVID-19. Via MiXCR, TCRdb re-called the 5' RACE reads, giving one row per CDR3 protein. The data show hundreds of thousands of distinct CDR3 sequences, less than 25% seen once. Sample: PBMCs or a T cell subset sorted from them (not recorded which). The receptors come from an adult woman who had mild COVID-19 (a few samples of this study predate the infection). Cell type and time point are not known.

This clonotype has at least ten counts. The chain carries TRBV12-3 or TRBV12-4 and TRBJ2-3; 10 positions agree with TRBD2. This CDR3 has 15 residues. V shed 6 bases and J 4 bases; nucleotides not matched to a gene: 7. CDR3 sequence reads: CASRASGSHPDTQYF. The CDR3 nucleotides read TGTGCCAGCAGAGCTAGCGGGAGTCACCCAGATACGCAGTATTTT.

V gene TRBV27 combines with J gene TRBJ1-1; perhaps TRBD1 as D (6 bases). Germline CDR1 reads MNHEY; CDR2 reads SMNVEV (reference sequence). Trimming cost V 6 bases and J 3 bases, with 17 bases left between them. This CDR3 contains 15 residues. The CDR3 bases are TGTGCCAGCAGGGCTAACAGGGCGGCGGACACTGAAGCTTTCTTT. Protein product: CASRANRAADTEAFF.

The V gene is TRBV6-1, the J gene TRBJ1-2; weak D call: TRBD1 (5 bases). This CDR3 contains 16 residues. With 2 bases removed from V and 0 bases from J, the gap between germline ends came to 13 bases. Germline V gives CDR1 MNHNS, CDR2 SASEGT. CDR3 in amino acids: CASSEYRGRPNYGYTF. CDR3 coding DNA: TGTGCCAGCAGTGAATACCGGGGACGTCCTAACTATGGCTACACCTTC.

This clonotype was observed a handful of times. The chain recombines TRBV14 with TRBJ1-2; D might be TRBD1 (5 bases). Germline lookup yields CDR1 SGHDN and CDR2 FVKESK. This CDR3 has 14 amino acids. The V and J ends lost 4 bases and 5 bases respectively, with 14 bases between them. The CDR3 sequence is CASSPQGTAYGYTF. CDR3 nucleotides: TGTGCCAGCAGCCCCCAGGGCACGGCATATGGCTACACCTTC.

V gene TRBV4-3 combines with J gene TRBJ2-1, with D hard to call. Germline CDR1 and CDR2: LGHNA and YSLEER. The CDR3 is made up of 17 amino acids. Deletions cut 0 bases from V and 0 bases from J, with 12 bases between. This chain's CDR3 is CASSQDAGVSSYNEQFF. The DNA for the CDR3 is TGCGCCAGCAGCCAAGATGCCGGAGTAAGCTCCTACAATGAGCAGTTCTTC.

The chain uses TRBV12-3 or TRBV12-4 and TRBJ1-5; 7 nucleotides match TRBD1. V lost 0 bases to trimming and J lost 8 bases; unmatched junction nucleotides: 10. There are 16 residues in the CDR3. In nucleotides, the CDR3 is TGTGCCAGCAGTTTAGCGCAGGGGGACTACTTGAAGCCCCAGCATTTT. It yields the protein CASSLAQGDYLKPQHF.

This chain connects TRBV30 to TRBJ2-1, with D unclear. The CDR3 runs 12 residues. V dropped 0 bases and J dropped 5 bases, with 5 bases sitting between them. Germline-derived CDR1 and CDR2 are GTSNPN and SVGIG (reference sequence). CDR3 region: CAWSVANNEQFF. The CDR3 region has the DNA TGTGCCTGGAGTGTCGCCAACAATGAGCAGTTCTTC. The full variable domain, its missing parts supplied by reference TRBV30 and TRBJ2-1, is SQTIHQWPATLVQPVGSPLSLECTVEGTSNPNLYWYRQAAGRGLQLLFYSVGIGQISSEVPQNLSASRPQDRQFILSSKKLLLSDSGFYLCAWSVANNEQFFGPGTRLTVL.

This clonotype was seen more than once but under ten times. The V gene is TRBV20-1, the J gene TRBJ1-2, with 7 bases matching TRBD1. Unmatched junction bases numbered 4, after V lost 5 bases and J lost 7 bases. The CDR3 sequence is 11 residues long. The germline V gene encodes CDR1 DFQATT and CDR2 SNEGSKA (reference sequence). As DNA, the CDR3 is TGCAGTGCTCCGGACAGGTTTGGCTACACCTTC. Amino acids: CSAPDRFGYTF.

The chain couples TRBV5-4 to TRBJ2-3; 8 bases agree with TRBD1. The V segment lost 2 bases and the J segment 6 bases; nucleotides outside the gene matches: 11. The CDR3 is 16 residues long. Looked up from germline, CDR1 is SGHNT and CDR2 is YYREEE (reference sequence). The CDR3 here is CASSFRTGIISDTQYF. The CDR3 DNA sequence: TGTGCCAGCAGCTTCCGGACAGGGATTATCTCGGATACGCAGTATTTT.

This chain connects TRBV6-5 to TRBJ1-1; D uncertain. The CDR3 spans 13 residues. The germline CDR1 and CDR2 sequences are MNHEY and SVGAGI. V shed 6 bases and J shed 4 bases, with 12 bases lying between them. The CDR3 spells CASSRPRSTEAFF. CDR3 DNA: TGTGCCAGCAGCAGACCCCGTAGCACTGAAGCTTTCTTT.

The CDR3 nucleotides read TGCGCCAGCAGTGACGGCCAGATACTAGCCAAAAACATTCAGTACTTC. Protein: CASSDGQILAKNIQYF. The chain combines TRBV10-2 with TRBJ2-4, with D unresolved. CDR3 size: 16 residues. Trimming shortened V by 3 bases and J by 0 bases, and 12 bases separated the two germline ends. The germline gives CDR1 WSHSY, CDR2 SAAADI.

In this sample, this clonotype turned up a few times. This CDR3 reads CATRAPEHQPQHF. Written as DNA, the CDR3 is TGTGCCACCAGGGCCCCGGAACATCAGCCCCAGCATTTT. The chain joins TRBV24-1 to TRBJ1-5; D is unresolved. V was shortened by 7 bases and J by 5 bases, with 11 bases between the two germline ends. The CDR3 is 13 amino acids. Germline CDR1 and CDR2: KGHDR and SFDVKD.

This clonotype was detected only a few times. The chain combines TRBV18 with TRBJ1-2; 7 bases map to TRBD1. This CDR3 region has 12 residues. Trimming removed 2 bases from V and 7 bases from J; junction bases left unmatched: 1. Germline V CDR1 and CDR2: KGHSH, LQKENI. The CDR3, as DNA: TGTGCCAGCTCACCAACAGGGGTTGGCTACACCTTC. Residues: CASSPTGVGYTF.

This sequence joins TRBV13 and TRBJ1-1; D is unresolved. Germline CDR1 and CDR2: PRHDT and FYEKMQ (reference sequence). The CDR3 has 17 residues. Between the trimmed V and J ends, which lost 5 bases and 2 bases, there was a span of 21 bases. The CDR3, as DNA: TGTGCCAGCAGCCCCACGGTAAGGACGGATGAAAACACTGAAGCTTTCTTT. This translates into CASSPTVRTDENTEAFF.

The V gene is TRBV5-1, the J gene TRBJ2-1, with TRBD2 matching 8 bases. The CDR3 is made up of 12 amino acids. CDR1 and CDR2 from the germline V gene are SGHRS and YFSETQ. V lost 6 bases and J lost 8; bases outside the gene matches: 4. This CDR3 is CASKTSEYEQFF. CDR3 nucleotides: TGCGCCAGCAAGACTAGCGAGTATGAGCAGTTCTTC.

The chain is built from TRBV7-9 and TRBJ1-1; possibly TRBD1 for D (6 bases). Germline-derived CDR1 and CDR2 are SEHNR and FQNEAQ (reference sequence). The germline V and J ends were trimmed by 5 bases and 10 bases, with 26 bases remaining between them. This CDR3 contains 16 residues. The CDR3, as DNA: TGTGCCAGCAGCCACCCCGGTTTTGCAGGGGCTCTTGGAGCTTTCTTT. Its translation: CASSHPGFAGALGAFF.

This clonotype was observed a few times. The chain recombines TRBV19 with TRBJ2-1, with D perhaps matching TRBD2 (7 bases). Per the germline V gene, CDR1 is LNHDA and CDR2 is SQIVND (reference sequence). The length of the CDR3 is 14 residues. The ends were cut back, 1 base at V and 6 bases at J, with 10 bases in the middle. Here the CDR3 reads CASSIGGGRNEQFF. The CDR3 bases are TGTGCCAGTAGTATAGGCGGGGGCCGCAATGAGCAGTTCTTC.

The J gene is TRBJ2-5, the V gene TRBV9, with D uncertain. In germline, CDR1 is SGDLS, CDR2 YYNGEE. This CDR3 has 14 residues. Trimming removed 0 bases from V and 5 bases from J, with 11 bases in between. CDR3 coding DNA: TGTGCCAGCAGCGTAGGAGGACCAACGGAGACCCAGTACTTC. Residues: CASSVGGPTETQYF.

J is TRBJ2-1 and V is TRBV5-1, with TRBD1 matching 9 bases. CDR1 is SGHRS and CDR2 is YFSETQ in the germline V gene. This CDR3 has 18 amino acids. J was trimmed by 7 bases and V by 4 bases; bases with no gene match: 18. CDR3 sequence (DNA): TGCGCCAGCAGCAAGAAGGGACAGGGTTATATATTACGGAATGAGCAGTTCTTC. It is translated as CASSKKGQGYILRNEQFF.

The chain combines TRBV7-8 with TRBJ2-3; 9 bases align to TRBD2. Germline CDR1 reads SGHVS; CDR2 reads FQNEAQ. V lost 5 bases to trimming and J lost 0 bases; unmatched junction nucleotides: 6. The CDR3 length is 16 residues. The CDR3 region is CASSPERGVSTDTQYF. DNA for the CDR3: TGTGCCAGCAGCCCAGAGCGGGGGGTGAGCACAGATACGCAGTATTTT. The full variable domain, with the rest looked up from reference TRBV7-8 and TRBJ2-3, is GAGVSQSPRYKVAKRGQDVALRCDPISGHVSLFWYQQALGQGPEFLTYFQNEAQLDKSGLPSDRFFAERPEGSVSTLKIQRTQQEDSAVYLCASSPERGVSTDTQYFGPGTRLTVL.

The table lists this clonotype with a few counts. This chain uses TRBV7-9 with TRBJ2-7; D is perhaps TRBD2 (7 bases). Germline-derived CDR1 and CDR2 are SEHNR and FQNEAQ (reference sequence). This CDR3 is built from 14 residues. The V and J ends lost 6 bases and 6 bases respectively, with 18 bases between them. The CDR3 here is CASRQTGGLGEQYF. DNA for the CDR3: TGTGCCAGCAGGCAGACGGGGGGCCTCGGCGAGCAGTACTTC.

A few counts support this clonotype. The V call is TRBV11-3, the J call TRBJ2-1; D is undetermined. The V gene lost 0 bases and the J gene lost 8 bases, with 8 bases spanning the gap. In germline, CDR1 is SGHNT, CDR2 YENEEA. CDR3 size: 13 residues. The CDR3 sequence: CASSLETPDEQFF. The CDR3 nucleotides are TGTGCCAGCAGCTTAGAGACCCCAGATGAGCAGTTCTTC.

The sample holds a few counts of this clonotype. The rearrangement links TRBV5-6 to TRBJ2-1; 7 positions agree with TRBD2. Per the germline V gene, CDR1 is SGHDT and CDR2 is YYEEEE. Losses at the gene ends were 7 bases for V and 2 bases for J; bases not matched to a gene: 6. The CDR3 runs to 14 residues. CDR3 protein: CASVGGRAYNEQFF. DNA for the CDR3: TGTGCCAGCGTGGGAGGGAGGGCCTACAATGAGCAGTTCTTC.

V and J are TRBV7-6 and TRBJ2-3; tentatively, D is TRBD1 (6 bases). V was clipped by 5 bases and J by 3 bases, with 12 bases between them. CDR3 length: 14 amino acids. Germline loops: CDR1 SGHVS, CDR2 FNYEAQ. The DNA of the CDR3 is TGTGCCAGCAGCCCCTGGACAGTTACAGATACGCAGTATTTT. It specifies CASSPWTVTDTQYF. The variable domain in full, completed from reference TRBV7-6 and TRBJ2-3, reads GAGVSQSPRYKVTKRGQDVALRCDPISGHVSLYWYRQALGQGPEFLTYFNYEAQQDKSGLPNDRFSAERPEGSISTLTIQRTEQRDSAMYRCASSPWTVTDTQYFGPGTRLTVL.

This clonotype was counted only a few times. V gene TRBV6-2 or TRBV6-3 combines with J gene TRBJ2-7; possibly TRBD2 for D (5 bases). CDR1 is MNHEY and CDR2 is SVGEGT in the germline V gene. The CDR3 sequence is 12 residues long. V gave up 2 bases and J gave up 8 bases, with 10 bases separating them. The CDR3 DNA follows: TGTGCCAGCAGTTACGGGGAGTCCCAGCAGTACTTC. It yields the protein CASSYGESQQYF.

This clonotype was picked up many times. The J gene is TRBJ2-3, the V gene TRBV10-3, with D uncertain. CDR1 and CDR2 from the germline V gene are ENHRY and SYGVKD. This CDR3 comprises 14 residues. V lost 4 bases and J 2 bases, leaving 10 bases between the germline ends. The CDR3 nucleotides read TGTGCCATCAGTGGCGTTTACGTCACAGATACGCAGTATTTT. Amino acid sequence: CAISGVYVTDTQYF.